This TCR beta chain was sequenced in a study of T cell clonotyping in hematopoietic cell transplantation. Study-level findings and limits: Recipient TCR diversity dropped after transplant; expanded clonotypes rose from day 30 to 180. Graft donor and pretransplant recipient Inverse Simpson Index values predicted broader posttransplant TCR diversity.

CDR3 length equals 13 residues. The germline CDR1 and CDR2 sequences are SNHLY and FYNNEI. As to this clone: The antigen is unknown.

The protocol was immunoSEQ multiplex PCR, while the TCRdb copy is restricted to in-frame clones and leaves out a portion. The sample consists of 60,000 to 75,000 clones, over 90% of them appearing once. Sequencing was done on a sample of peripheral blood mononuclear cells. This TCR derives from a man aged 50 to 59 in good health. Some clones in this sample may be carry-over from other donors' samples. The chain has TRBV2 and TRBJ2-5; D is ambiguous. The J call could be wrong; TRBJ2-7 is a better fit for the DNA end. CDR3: CAISEPSSYEQYF. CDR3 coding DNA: TGTGCCATATCAGAACCAAGCTCCTACGAGCAGTACTTC.